This entry lists 26 T cell receptor beta chains sequenced from one sample in a study of shared clonotypes between healthy human individuals. Profiling relied on immunoSEQ multiplex PCR, and the TCRdb table lists in-frame clones only, not all of them. This sample has some 1 million clones, with around 76% found just once. Source material: memory CD4+ T cells sorted from blood. Sample subset: CD45RA-negative fraction. These receptors were taken from a young man in good health.

V is TRBV7-9 and J is TRBJ2-5; D ambiguous. Between the trimmed V and J ends, which lost 1 base and 4 bases, there was a span of 13 bases. CDR1 and CDR2 (germline): SEHNR, FQNEAQ (reference sequence). This CDR3 has 15 residues. The CDR3 here is CASSLVSPFGETQYF. CDR3 nucleotide sequence: TGTGCCAGCAGCTTAGTGTCGCCCTTTGGAGAGACCCAGTACTTC.

CDR3 sequence: CASALDSARVSPLHF. The DNA for the CDR3 is TGCGCCAGCGCACTAGACAGTGCCCGTGTCTCACCCCTCCACTTT. J is TRBJ1-6 and V is TRBV5-1; possibly TRBD1 for D (5 bases). Trimming removed 7 bases from V and 10 bases from J, with 21 bases in between. CDR1 is SGHRS and CDR2 is YFSETQ in the germline V gene. This CDR3 comprises 15 residues.

Note on this clone: Other nucleotide sequences in the sample specify the same CDR3. The rearrangement uses TRBV6-1 and TRBJ2-7; D is unresolved. Trimming left V 1 base short and J 4 bases short, with 2 bases between. This CDR3 spans 11 amino acids. Germline-derived CDR1 and CDR2 are MNHNS and SASEGT. The CDR3: CASSEEYEQYF. CDR3 coding DNA: TGTGCCAGCAGTGAAGAGTACGAGCAGTACTTC.

This chain joins TRBV28 and TRBJ2-6; perhaps D is TRBD1 or TRBD2 (5 bases each). V gave up 7 bases and J gave up 0 bases, with 16 bases separating them. The CDR3 extends over 17 amino acids. Germline values: CDR1 MDHEN, CDR2 SYDVKM. CDR3 region: CASTSWDGLSGANVLTF. In DNA, the CDR3 is TGTGCCAGCACTTCCTGGGACGGACTCTCTGGGGCCAACGTCCTGACTTTC.

The gene calls are TRBV5-1 and TRBJ2-1; D possibly uses TRBD1 or TRBD2 (5 bases each). The V end lost 5 bases, the J end lost 4 bases, and 22 bases lay between the germline ends. Germline assignment: CDR1 SGHRS and CDR2 YFSETQ. This CDR3 comprises 17 residues. The CDR3 nucleotides are TGCGCCAGCAGTTATAATACCGGGACGGCCCTTTACAATGAGCAGTTCTTC. Translated, it gives CASSYNTGTALYNEQFF.

The chain links TRBV5-1 to TRBJ2-2; D remains unclear. The CDR3 consists of 15 residues. V lost 0 bases, J lost 4 bases, and 10 bases lay in between. CDR1 and CDR2 (germline): SGHRS, YFSETQ. CDR3 amino acids: CASSLGGIVTGELFF. The CDR3 DNA reads TGCGCCAGCAGCTTGGGGGGAATAGTCACCGGGGAGCTGTTTTTT.

The chain couples TRBV18 to TRBJ1-3, with 12 positions matching TRBD1. V lost 3 bases to trimming and J lost 1 base; unmatched junction nucleotides: 1. The CDR3 is made up of 16 amino acids. Per the germline V gene, CDR1 is KGHSH and CDR2 is LQKENI. In nucleotides, the CDR3 is TGTGCCAGCTCACCGGGACAGGGGGCGTCTGGAAACACCATATATTTT. It specifies CASSPGQGASGNTIYF. The full variable domain, completed using reference TRBV18 and TRBJ1-3, is NAGVMQNPRHLVRRRGQEARLRCSPMKGHSHVYWYRQLPEEGLKFMVYLQKENIIDESGMPKERFSAEFPKEGPSILRIQQVVRGDSAAYFCASSPGQGASGNTIYFGEGSWLTVV.

The chain links TRBV19 to TRBJ1-5; D is perhaps TRBD1 (5 bases). The CDR3 is made up of 13 amino acids. The ends were cut back, 10 bases at V and 7 bases at J, with 17 bases in the middle. CDR1 and CDR2 (germline): LNHDA, SQIVND (reference sequence). For the CDR3, the DNA is TGTGCCACCTCAGGGAATGCGGGGCAGCCCCAGCATTTT. It yields the protein CATSGNAGQPQHF.

The V gene is TRBV4-2, the J gene TRBJ2-3, with TRBD2 identical over 7 bases. The CDR3 has 20 amino acids. Germline V CDR1 and CDR2: LGHNA, YNFKEQ. V trimming: 2 bases; J trimming: 0 bases; junction bases outside the gene matches: 17. The CDR3 coding sequence is TGTGCCAGCAGCCAAACGGGACTACCAGCTTCCCTTTCAAGCACAGATACGCAGTATTTT. This gives the protein CASSQTGLPASLSSTDTQYF.

This clone was counted ten times or more. This chain's CDR3 is CSGAGSETQYF. The CDR3, as DNA: TGCAGTGGGGCAGGGTCCGAGACCCAGTACTTC. This rearrangement joins TRBV20-1 to TRBJ2-5, with TRBD1 as a possible D gene (5 bases). Germline assignment: CDR1 DFQATT and CDR2 SNEGSKA (reference sequence). Trimming took off 7 bases at V and 5 bases at J, with 11 bases between the two ends. CDR3 length: 11 amino acids.

The chain links TRBV9 to TRBJ2-2, with D possibly being TRBD2 (6 bases). Germline V gene sequence: CDR1 SGDLS, CDR2 YYNGEE. The ends were cut back, 0 bases at V and 0 bases at J, with 12 bases in the middle. This CDR3 has 17 amino acids. The CDR3 is CASSVGGNRPNTGELFF. For the CDR3, the DNA is TGTGCCAGCAGCGTAGGCGGGAACAGACCGAACACCGGGGAGCTGTTTTTT.

The chain carries TRBV5-6 and TRBJ2-3; either TRBD1 or TRBD2 may fit D (6 bases each). This CDR3 region has 14 residues. Trimming removed 8 bases from V and 2 bases from J, with 15 bases in between. CDR1 and CDR2 (germline): SGHDT, YYEEEE. The CDR3 DNA reads as TGTGCCAGTTCGGGGGCGCAAAACACAGATACGCAGTATTTT. Amino acid sequence: CASSGAQNTDTQYF. The entire variable domain, with the rest obtained from reference TRBV5-6 and TRBJ2-3, is as follows: DAGVTQSPTHLIKTRGQQVTLRCSPKSGHDTVSWYQQALGQGPQFIFQYYEEEERQRGNFPDRFSGHQFPNYSSELNVNALLLGDSALYLCASSGAQNTDTQYFGPGTRLTVL.

This clone was seen a few times. The CDR3 nucleotides read TGTGCCAGCCGTCCAGGGGGGGGTGGCTACACCTTC. This gives the protein CASRPGGGGYTF. This chain connects TRBV28 to TRBJ1-2; 7 nucleotides line up with TRBD1. CDR1 is MDHEN and CDR2 is SYDVKM in the germline V gene. V trimming: 8 bases; J trimming: 7 bases; junction bases outside the gene matches: 7. CDR3 size: 12 residues.

The rearrangement joins TRBV5-1 to TRBJ2-3; 10 bases line up with TRBD2. There are 16 residues in the CDR3. V shed 3 bases, J shed 2 bases, and the junction held 6 bases outside the gene matches. CDR1 and CDR2 (germline): SGHRS, YFSETQ. Written as DNA, the CDR3 is TGCGCCAGCAGCTCCCAGCGGGGGGGCCTCACAGATACGCAGTATTTT. Its translation is CASSSQRGGLTDTQYF.

The CDR3 spells CASSFRRTIYGYTF. The CDR3 DNA sequence: TGTGCCAGCAGTTTCAGGAGGACAATCTATGGCTACACCTTC. This chain connects TRBV28 to TRBJ1-2; weak D call: TRBD1 (5 bases). From germline, CDR1 is MDHEN and CDR2 SYDVKM. V dropped 3 bases and J dropped 4 bases, with 12 bases sitting between them. This CDR3 is 14 amino acids long.

The chain combines TRBV19 with TRBJ1-6, with unresolved D. CDR1 is LNHDA and CDR2 is SQIVND in the germline V gene (reference sequence). CDR3 length: 15 amino acids. Deletions cut 1 base from V and 7 bases from J, with 11 bases between. CDR3 nucleotide sequence: TGTGCCAGTAGTATAGTGGACCGGTACAATTCACCCCTCCACTTT. Its translation: CASSIVDRYNSPLHF.

The J gene is TRBJ1-4, the V gene TRBV9; D is undetermined. The CDR3 runs 15 residues. The germline V and J ends were trimmed by 0 bases and 0 bases, with 6 bases remaining between them. Germline CDR1 SGDLS, CDR2 YYNGEE. CDR3 bases: TGTGCCAGCAGCGTAGCGTCTGCAACTAATGAAAAACTGTTTTTT. Protein product: CASSVASATNEKLFF.

The chain has TRBV29-1 and TRBJ2-3; a possible D gene is TRBD2 (6 bases). Germline-derived CDR1 and CDR2 are SQVTM and ANQGSEA. The CDR3 is made up of 11 amino acids. Trimming took off 4 bases at V and 5 bases at J, with 7 bases between the two ends. CDR3 protein: CSVVGGDTQYF. DNA of the CDR3: TGCAGCGTTGTGGGAGGAGATACGCAGTATTTT.

The chain couples TRBV2 to TRBJ1-2; 7 bases map to TRBD1. CDR3 length equals 14 residues. Germline-derived CDR1 and CDR2 are SNHLY and FYNNEI. V lost 6 bases, J lost 1 base, and 5 bases stayed unmatched. CDR3 region: CASRGQSLNYGYTF. Here the CDR3 DNA reads TGTGCCAGCAGGGGACAGTCACTTAACTATGGCTACACCTTC.

This clone was counted a few times. The V call is TRBV27, the J call TRBJ1-1; D uncertain. The CDR3 contains 13 residues. Trimming took off 9 bases at V and 1 base at J, with 12 bases between the two ends. CDR1 and CDR2 (germline): MNHEY, SMNVEV (reference sequence). The CDR3 spells CASSVGKNTEAFF. The CDR3 DNA reads TGTGCCAGTTCTGTGGGGAAGAACACTGAAGCTTTCTTT.

The V call is TRBV7-2, the J call TRBJ1-2; the D is unclear. Per the germline V gene, CDR1 is SGHTA and CDR2 is FQGNSA. With 1 base removed from V and 0 bases from J, the gap between germline ends came to 6 bases. The CDR3 has 14 amino acids. CDR3 nucleotides: TGTGCCAGCAGCTTAGTTGTGACTAACTATGGCTACACCTTC. Protein product: CASSLVVTNYGYTF.

J is TRBJ2-7 and V is TRBV18; 7 nucleotides match TRBD2. V lost 3 bases to trimming and J lost 3 bases; unmatched junction nucleotides: 2. The CDR3 loop spans 13 amino acids. The germline V gene encodes CDR1 KGHSH and CDR2 LQKENI. For the CDR3, the DNA is TGTGCCAGCTCACCTAGGACTAGCTACGAGCAGTACTTC. It specifies CASSPRTSYEQYF. Filled out from reference TRBV18 and TRBJ2-7, the complete variable domain reads NAGVMQNPRHLVRRRGQEARLRCSPMKGHSHVYWYRQLPEEGLKFMVYLQKENIIDESGMPKERFSAEFPKEGPSILRIQQVVRGDSAAYFCASSPRTSYEQYFGPGTRLTVT.

A few counts support this clone. This rearrangement joins TRBV19 to TRBJ1-5; TRBD1 might be the D (5 bases). V was trimmed by 6 bases and J by 5 bases, leaving 14 bases between them. CDR3 length: 14 amino acids. Germline V gene lookup returns CDR1 LNHDA and CDR2 SQIVND (reference sequence). CDR3 coding DNA: TGTGCCAGTAGGATGAGGGGAGCACATCAGCCCCAGCATTTT. Residues: CASRMRGAHQPQHF.

The genes are TRBV4-1 and TRBJ1-1; 9 nucleotides match TRBD1. The CDR3 sequence is 18 residues long. Germline-derived CDR1 and CDR2 are MGHRA and YSYEKL. Germline trimming cut 1 base from V and 2 bases from J; bases unmatched to any gene: 11. The CDR3 is CASSQGTGRTGANTEAFF. CDR3 nucleotide sequence: TGCGCCAGCAGCCAAGGGACGGGCCGGACAGGGGCCAACACTGAAGCTTTCTTT.

The chain joins TRBV10-3 to TRBJ2-2; a weak D match, TRBD2 (6 bases). The CDR3 loop spans 15 amino acids. With 8 bases removed from V and 4 bases from J, the gap between germline ends came to 17 bases. Germline V gene data show CDR1 as ENHRY and CDR2 as SYGVKD. CDR3 amino acids: CAIGGEEGVTGELFF. CDR3 bases: TGTGCCATCGGGGGAGAGGAGGGAGTCACCGGGGAGCTGTTTTTT.

This sequence joins TRBV4-1 and TRBJ1-2; 11 bases map to TRBD1. J gave up 2 bases and V 10 bases, and 12 bases lay outside the gene matches. The CDR3 runs to 16 residues. The V gene's germline CDR1 is MGHRA and CDR2 YSYEKL. The CDR3 DNA reads TGCGCCACCTCGCCGGGACAGGGGGTGAAAAACTATGGCTACACCTTC. It codes for CATSPGQGVKNYGYTF.